This note documents a single TCR beta chain sequence. This specimen comes from a study of CD8+ T cells in alopecia areata. Background on the study: Tofacitinib exposure lasted 6 to 18 months, followed by 6 months off drug.

Following RNA extraction, reverse transcription yielded cDNA that acted as the sequencing template. Only in-frame clones appear in the TCRdb table, and some are missing; sequencing was by immunoSEQ multiplex PCR. The sample carries 150,000 to 250,000 clones, roughly 50% recorded once. Stated treatment: oral pan-JAK inhibitor, 5-10 mg twice daily. Specimens obtained from alopecia areata patients comprised lesional scalp punch biopsies and peripheral blood. The input for sequencing was CD4+ T cells sorted from blood, taken at week 24, from a patient treated with tofacitinib. The sequence derives from a human donor with alopecia areata.

The CDR3 spells CASSLYTAANVLTF. CDR3 coding DNA: TGTGCCAGCAGCTTATATACGGCAGCCAACGTCCTGACTTTC. This chain connects TRBV5-6 to TRBJ2-6; D is uncertain. The CDR3 sequence is 14 residues long. Germline V gene data show CDR1 as SGHDT and CDR2 as YYEEEE. V dropped 2 bases and J dropped 7 bases, with 10 bases sitting between them.